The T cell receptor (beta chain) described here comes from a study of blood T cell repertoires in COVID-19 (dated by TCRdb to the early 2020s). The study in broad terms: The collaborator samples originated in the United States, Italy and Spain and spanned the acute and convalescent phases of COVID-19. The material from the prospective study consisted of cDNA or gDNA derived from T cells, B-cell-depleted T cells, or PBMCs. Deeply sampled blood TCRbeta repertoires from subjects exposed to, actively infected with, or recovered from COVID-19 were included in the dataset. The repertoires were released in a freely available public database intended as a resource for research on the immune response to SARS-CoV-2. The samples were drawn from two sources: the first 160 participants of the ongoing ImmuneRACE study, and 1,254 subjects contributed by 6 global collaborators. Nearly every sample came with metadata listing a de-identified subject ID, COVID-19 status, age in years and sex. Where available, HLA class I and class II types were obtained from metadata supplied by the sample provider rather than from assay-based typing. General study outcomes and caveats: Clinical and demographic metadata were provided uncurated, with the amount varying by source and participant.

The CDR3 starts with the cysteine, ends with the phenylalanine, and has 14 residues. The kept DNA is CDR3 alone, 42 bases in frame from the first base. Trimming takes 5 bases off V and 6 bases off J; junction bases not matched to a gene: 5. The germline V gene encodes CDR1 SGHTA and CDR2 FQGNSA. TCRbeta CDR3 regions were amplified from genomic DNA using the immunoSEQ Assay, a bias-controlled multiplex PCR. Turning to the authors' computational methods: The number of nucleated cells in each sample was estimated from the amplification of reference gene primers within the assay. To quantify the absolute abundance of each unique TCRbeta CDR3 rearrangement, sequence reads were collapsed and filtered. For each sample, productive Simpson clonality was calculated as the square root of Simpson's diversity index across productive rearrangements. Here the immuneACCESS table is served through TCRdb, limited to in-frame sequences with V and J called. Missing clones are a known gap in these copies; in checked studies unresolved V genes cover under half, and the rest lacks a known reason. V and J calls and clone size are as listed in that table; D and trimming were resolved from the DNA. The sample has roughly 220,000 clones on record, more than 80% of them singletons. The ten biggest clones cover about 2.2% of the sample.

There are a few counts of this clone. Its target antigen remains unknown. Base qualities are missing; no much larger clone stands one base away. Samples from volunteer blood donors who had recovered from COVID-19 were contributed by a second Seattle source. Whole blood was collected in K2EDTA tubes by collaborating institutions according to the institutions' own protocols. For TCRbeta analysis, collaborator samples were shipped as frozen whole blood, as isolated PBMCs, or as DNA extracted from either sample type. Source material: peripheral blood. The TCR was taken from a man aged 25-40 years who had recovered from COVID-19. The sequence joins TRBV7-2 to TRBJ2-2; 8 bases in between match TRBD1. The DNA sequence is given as TGTGCCAGCAGCGTCGGACAGGGCTCCGGGGAGCTGTTTTTT. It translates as CASSVGQGSGELFF. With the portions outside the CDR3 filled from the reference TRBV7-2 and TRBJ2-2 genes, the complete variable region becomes GAGVSQSPSNKVTEKGKDVELRCDPISGHTALYWYRQSLGQGLEFLIYFQGNSAPDKSGLPSDRFSAERTGGSVSTLTIQRTQQEDSAVYLCASSVGQGSGELFFGEGSRLTVL.